Shown below are 11 T cell receptor beta chains from a single sample sequenced in a study of graft-versus-host responses after intestinal transplantation. Assay: immunoSEQ multiplex PCR; the TCRdb copy retains only in-frame clones and omits some. The sample lists some 7,600 clones; roughly 92% were seen once. Sequences were derived from PBMCs, sampled 30 to 33 days after intestinal transplant. These receptor sequences come from a human patient who received an intestinal transplant, so some T cells may come from the graft donor.

This clone was picked up one time. The rearrangement uses TRBV19 and TRBJ1-2; weak D call: TRBD1 (5 bases). The CDR3 extends over 16 amino acids. Trimming took off 8 bases at V and 0 bases at J, with 19 bases between the two ends. Germline V gene data show CDR1 as LNHDA and CDR2 as SQIVND (reference sequence). The CDR3 reads CASARDSGPTNYGYTF. The CDR3 coding sequence is TGTGCCAGTGCCCGGGACTCGGGCCCTACTAACTATGGCTACACCTTC.

The chain joins TRBV6-5 to TRBJ1-1; D is unresolved. CDR3 size: 14 residues. Trimming left V 1 base short and J 6 bases short, with 12 bases between. Germline CDR1 and CDR2: MNHEY and SVGAGI. In DNA form, the CDR3 reads TGTGCCAGCAGTTACTGGGGTCGTGCGTCTGAAGCTTTCTTT. It specifies CASSYWGRASEAFF.

The sample holds one count of this clone. The J gene is TRBJ2-7, the V gene TRBV18; D is possibly TRBD1 (7 bases). This CDR3 is 16 amino acids long. V lost 2 bases, J lost 1 base, and 15 bases lay in between. The germline V gene has CDR1 KGHSH and CDR2 LQKENI. CDR3 in amino acids: CASSPTLTGRSYEQYF. CDR3 DNA sequence: TGTGCCAGCTCACCAACCCTGACAGGGAGGTCCTACGAGCAGTACTTC.

The V gene is TRBV21-1, the J gene TRBJ2-5. TRBV21-1 is noted as a pseudogene. The CDR3 has 17 residues. CDR3 bases: TGTGCCAGCAGCAAAAGCCGGGACGCCTTGTGTCGAGAGACCCAGTACTTC. Translation gives CASSKSRDALCRETQYF.

The gene calls are TRBV23-1 and TRBJ1-1; D is unresolved. TRBV23-1 is an ORF for which the function is uncertain. The length of the CDR3 is 10 residues. With 0 bases removed from V and 8 bases from J, the gap between germline ends came to 1 base. The CDR3, as DNA: TGCGCCAGCAGTCAATCGGAAGCTTTCTTT. It yields the protein CASSQSEAFF.

CDR3 coding DNA: TGTGCCAGCAGCTTATGGACAGGGCAAGAGACCCAGTACTTC. Protein: CASSLWTGQETQYF. The chain couples TRBV11-2 to TRBJ2-5, with 8 positions matching TRBD1. With V trimmed by 2 bases and J by 2 bases, 1 base remained unmatched. Germline V gives CDR1 SGHAT, CDR2 FQNNGV. This CDR3 has 14 residues.

The chain links TRBV5-8 to TRBJ1-5, with D unclear. Trimming took off 2 bases at V and 0 bases at J, with 9 bases between the two ends. Germline V gene lookup returns CDR1 SGHTS and CDR2 YDEGEE. The CDR3 runs to 15 residues. Here the CDR3 reads CASSLLGYSNQPQHF. The CDR3 nucleotides read TGTGCCAGCAGCTTATTGGGTTATAGCAATCAGCCCCAGCATTTT.

This rearrangement joins TRBV6-1 to TRBJ2-7, with 11 nucleotides matching TRBD1. The CDR3 runs 14 residues. In germline, CDR1 is MNHNS, CDR2 SASEGT. The ends lost 5 bases at V and 3 bases at J; junction bases unmatched: 3. Here the CDR3 reads CASSRTGGVYEQYF. The DNA for the CDR3 is TGTGCCAGCAGTCGGACAGGGGGCGTCTACGAGCAGTACTTC.

The V and J genes are TRBV10-3 and TRBJ2-7; TRBD2 agrees at 8 bases. CDR1 and CDR2 (germline): ENHRY, SYGVKD. Trimming removed 7 bases from V and 12 bases from J; junction bases left unmatched: 11. The length of the CDR3 is 12 residues. The chain's CDR3 is CAITPGGKRWYF. The CDR3 DNA sequence: TGTGCCATCACGCCGGGGGGGAAGAGGTGGTACTTC.

The chain uses TRBV5-4 and TRBJ1-2; TRBD1 matches at 10 bases. J lost 5 bases, V lost 1 base, and 11 bases had no gene match. CDR3 length: 17 residues. The germline V gene encodes CDR1 SGHNT and CDR2 YYREEE (reference sequence). In DNA form, the CDR3 reads TGTGCCAGCAGCTTGAGTGCCCCGGGACAGGGGACGTATGGCTACACCTTC. Protein product: CASSLSAPGQGTYGYTF.

The rearrangement links TRBV27 to TRBJ1-5, with D possibly TRBD1 on 5 matching bases. The length of the CDR3 is 13 residues. Germline V gene sequence: CDR1 MNHEY, CDR2 SMNVEV (reference sequence). V was clipped by 2 bases and J by 4 bases, with 6 bases between them. CDR3 nucleotides: TGTGCCAGCAGTTTACAGGGTAATCAGCCCCAGCATTTT. Residues: CASSLQGNQPQHF.